This TCR beta chain was observed in a study of long-term antiretroviral therapy in people with HIV. The immunoSEQ assay was v3.0, run at survey level. The assay was immunoSEQ multiplex PCR, and TCRdb's table has in-frame clones only and misses some. The table includes tens of thousands of clones, about 96% detected once. This CDR3 is built from 12 residues. Germline V CDR1 and CDR2: MNHEY, SMNVEV (reference sequence). V lost 9 bases to trimming and J lost 1 base, with 9 bases between them. The study's findings and limits: HIV repertoires covered narrower CDR3 length ranges than controls did.

In its sample, this clone was seen a few times. Its antigen is still unknown. About 1-10 million cryopreserved PBMC were held in samples before DNA extraction. This specimen was unsorted PBMCs, taken more than 6 years after starting antiretroviral therapy. The sequence derives from a man aged 25 to 45 with HIV. The V call is TRBV27, the J call TRBJ1-1, with no clear D. Here the CDR3 reads CASRSGNTEAFF. CDR3 sequence (DNA): TGTGCCAGTAGGTCAGGGAACACTGAAGCTTTCTTT.